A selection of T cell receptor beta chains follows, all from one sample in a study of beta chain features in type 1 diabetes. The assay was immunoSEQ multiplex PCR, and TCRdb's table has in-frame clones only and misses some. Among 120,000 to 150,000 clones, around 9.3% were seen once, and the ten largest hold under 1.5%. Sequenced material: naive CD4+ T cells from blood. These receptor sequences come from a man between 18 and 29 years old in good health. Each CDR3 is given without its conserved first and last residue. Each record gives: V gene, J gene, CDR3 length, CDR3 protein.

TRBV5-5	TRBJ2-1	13	ASIIRDRVYNEQF
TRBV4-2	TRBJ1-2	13	ASSQERQGPYGYT
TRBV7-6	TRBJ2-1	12	ASSHSGGGNEQF
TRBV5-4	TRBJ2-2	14	ASSPDLARSTGELF
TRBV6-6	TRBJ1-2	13	ASSYSILGAIGYT
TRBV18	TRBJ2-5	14	ASSPPTSRGQETQY
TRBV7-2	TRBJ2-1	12	ASSLRTGVNEQF
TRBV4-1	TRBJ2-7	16	ASSLRDSQRGGSYEQY
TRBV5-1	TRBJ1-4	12	ASSFRQGGEKLF
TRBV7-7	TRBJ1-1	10	ASSLRTPEAF
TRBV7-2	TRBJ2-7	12	ASSLGQGNYEQY
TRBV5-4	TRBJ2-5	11	ASGVAGDETQY
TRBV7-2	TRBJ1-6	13	ASSLASGYNSPLH
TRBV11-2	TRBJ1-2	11	ASSFSGFYGYT
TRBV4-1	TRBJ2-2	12	ASSPRGAVGELF
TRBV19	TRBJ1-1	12	ASSMGEGSTEAF
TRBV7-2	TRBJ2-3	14	ASSSGLAGSTDTQY
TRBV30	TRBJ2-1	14	AWSRIGTNPYNEQF
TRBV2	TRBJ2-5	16	ASSEGLGAGAGGETQY
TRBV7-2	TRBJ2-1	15	ASSGRTSGANYNEQF
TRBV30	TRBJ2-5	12	AWGGTGGRETQY
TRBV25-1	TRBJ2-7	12	ASSAIPGEGEQY
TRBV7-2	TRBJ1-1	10	ASSQTYTEAF
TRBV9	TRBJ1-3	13	ASSDRQGSGNTIY
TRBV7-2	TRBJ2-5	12	ASNQRGGLETQY
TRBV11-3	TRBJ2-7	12	ASSIYRGSNEQY
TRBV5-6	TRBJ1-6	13	ASSLVGGRNSPLH
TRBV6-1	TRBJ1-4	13	ASSEETAQNEKLF
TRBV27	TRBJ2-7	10	ASSFSRGEQY